This T cell receptor (beta chain) was recorded in a study of Ad26.COV2.S vaccination and SARS-CoV-2 variants. Study summary: Ad26.COV2.S, an intramuscular injection, was given once or twice 56 days apart.

Clones were read by immunoSEQ multiplex PCR, and TCRdb kept only the in-frame ones, dropping some. Of roughly 240,000 clones in the sample, around 89% were seen once. Study findings and constraints: Spike-specific TCR breadth in vaccine recipients exceeded that seen in placebo recipients. Post-vaccination breadth of spike-specific CD8+ and CD4+ T cell responses was reportedly substantial.

The sample's treatment: around 19 received Ad26.COV2.S at low or high dose, single or two shots; about 5 received placebo; per-sample allocation not given. Sample collection was performed on day 63 after the first vaccine or placebo injection. Within Boston, the person who donated was an adult of 18-55 years. This CDR3 has 14 residues. V dropped 5 bases and J dropped 3; count of bases not matched to a gene: 3. CDR1 LNHNV and CDR2 YYDKDF come from the germline V gene (reference sequence). As concerns this clone: The antigen is undetermined.

The sequence derives from a person between 18 and 60 years old who received the Ad26.COV2.S COVID-19 vaccine or a placebo. The specimen comprised peripheral blood, sampled in a trial of Ad26.COV2.S vaccine versus placebo. V usage is TRBV15 and J usage is TRBJ2-1; 8 bases agree with TRBD2. The CDR3: CATSQGLVYNEQFF. In nucleotides, the CDR3 is TGTGCCACCAGCCAGGGACTAGTCTACAATGAGCAGTTCTTC.